This T cell receptor (beta chain) was captured by sequencing in a study of blood T cell repertoires in COVID-19. On the study more broadly: Acute and convalescent COVID-19 samples came from the United States, Italy and Spain. In each case, the material was cDNA or gDNA derived from T cells, B-cell-depleted T cells, or PBMCs.

V lost 4 bases and J 3 bases, leaving 10 bases between the germline ends. CDR3 length equals 14 residues. Per the germline V gene, CDR1 is KGHSH and CDR2 is LQKENI. Seattle researchers signed up patients amid active infection and tracked them longitudinally. Study processing details: Nucleated cell counts were estimated from reference gene primer amplification. Profiled with immunoSEQ multiplex PCR; TCRdb holds only in-frame clones, not every one. The V and J calls and clone size are taken from that table; D and trimming were inferred from the DNA. This sample has roughly 480,000 clones, with 80% to 90% found just once.

The sample consisted of peripheral blood. This TCR was sampled from a man aged 18 to 29 with COVID-19, enrolled during active disease. This sequence joins TRBV18 and TRBJ1-5, with D perhaps TRBD1 (6 bases). The CDR3 spells CASSQQGSNQPQHF. The CDR3 DNA is TGTGCCAGCTCACAACAGGGCTCCAATCAGCCCCAGCATTTT.